The 20 T cell receptor beta chains below all came from one sample that was sequenced in a study of blood T cell repertoires in COVID-19. The table came from immunoSEQ multiplex PCR; TCRdb's copy has only in-frame clones and leaves some out. The profile shows 60,000 to 70,000 clones, nearly 85% of them singletons. Specimen: peripheral blood. These receptors originate from a human donor in a cohort sampled during active COVID-19.

This chain connects TRBV6-5 to TRBJ1-6; TRBD1 is a possible D gene (5 bases). The germline V gene has CDR1 MNHEY and CDR2 SVGAGI. V was shortened by 8 bases and J by 9 bases, with 20 bases between the two germline ends. The CDR3 has 15 amino acids. The CDR3 DNA reads TGTGCCAGCTTCCCATCGGGGGGGAAGGGTTCACCCCTCCACTTT. As protein: CASFPSGGKGSPLHF.

The chain carries TRBV12-3 or TRBV12-4 and TRBJ1-1, with 7 bases matching TRBD1. This CDR3 has 13 amino acids. Germline trimming cut 5 bases from V and 4 bases from J; bases unmatched to any gene: 4. This CDR3 is CASSHGQVTEAFF. As DNA, the CDR3 is TGTGCCAGCAGTCACGGACAGGTCACTGAAGCTTTCTTT.

The V gene is TRBV9, the J gene TRBJ2-3; 7 nucleotides match TRBD1. Germline CDR1 SGDLS, CDR2 YYNGEE. V was clipped by 4 bases and J by 1 base; unmatched bases: 9. This CDR3 has 16 residues. CDR3 coding DNA: TGTGCCAGCAGCCTATTACAGGGGAGCGGCACAGATACGCAGTATTTT. Translating gives CASSLLQGSGTDTQYF.

The rearrangement joins TRBV5-1 to TRBJ2-1, with a tentative D call TRBD1 (5 bases). CDR1 and CDR2 from the germline V gene are SGHRS and YFSETQ. CDR3 size: 14 residues. Trimming left V 4 bases short and J 4 bases short, with 12 bases between. CDR3 protein: CASSPAGPYNEQFF. The CDR3 region has the DNA TGCGCCAGCAGCCCGGCAGGGCCTTACAATGAGCAGTTCTTC.

The rearrangement uses TRBV4-3 and TRBJ1-2; TRBD1 aligns across 7 bases. Unmatched junction bases numbered 3, after V lost 0 bases and J lost 2 bases. Per the germline V gene, CDR1 is LGHNA and CDR2 is YSLEER. The CDR3 runs to 15 residues. CDR3 in DNA: TGCGCCAGCAGCCAAGAGCCGACAGGGAACTATGGCTACACCTTC. Translation gives CASSQEPTGNYGYTF.

This clone was seen once. This chain uses TRBV3-1 (or the pseudogene TRBV3-2) with TRBJ2-1; a possible D gene is TRBD2 (6 bases). The germline gives CDR1 LGHDT, CDR2 YNNKEL (reference sequence). Trimming removed 4 bases from V and 0 bases from J, with 25 bases in between. The CDR3 spans 20 residues. The chain's CDR3 is CASSRTPHRPRGSSYNEQFF. The DNA for the CDR3 is TGTGCCAGCAGCCGCACTCCCCACCGACCACGGGGGAGCTCCTACAATGAGCAGTTCTTC.

The chain has TRBV5-6 and TRBJ1-2, with D perhaps matching TRBD1 (5 bases). Trimming removed 0 bases at V and 4 bases at J, with 16 bases between. The CDR3 covers 16 residues. Per germline, CDR1 SGHDT and CDR2 YYEEEE. CDR3 DNA sequence: TGTGCCAGCAGCTTGGCCCTTCAGGGTTCTATCTATGGCTACACCTTC. This encodes CASSLALQGSIYGYTF.

The rearrangement joins TRBV6-2 or TRBV6-3 to TRBJ1-2; 7 bases align to TRBD1. CDR1 is MNHEY, CDR2 SVGEGT, per germline. V shed 6 bases, J shed 4 bases, and the junction held 5 bases outside the gene matches. There are 13 residues in the CDR3. CDR3 residues: CASSFDRVYGYTF. As DNA, the CDR3 is TGTGCCAGCAGCTTCGACAGGGTCTATGGCTACACCTTC.

The V and J genes are TRBV28 and TRBJ1-4; D possibly corresponds to TRBD1 (5 bases). This CDR3 region has 15 residues. Germline values: CDR1 MDHEN, CDR2 SYDVKM. The V end lost 8 bases, the J end lost 1 base, and 14 bases lay between the germline ends. Here the CDR3 DNA reads TGTGCCAGCGCCCTGGGACTGGGAACTAATGAAAAACTGTTTTTT. This encodes CASALGLGTNEKLFF.

The chain joins TRBV13 to TRBJ1-1; possible D gene TRBD1, 5 bases. Looked up from germline, CDR1 is PRHDT and CDR2 is FYEKMQ (reference sequence). V was trimmed by 7 bases and J by 1 base, leaving 19 bases between them. The CDR3 sequence is 16 residues long. The CDR3 loop reads CASTPSGRGTNTEAFF. CDR3 nucleotide sequence: TGTGCCAGCACCCCCAGTGGGAGGGGAACGAACACTGAAGCTTTCTTT.

The chain employs TRBV9 and TRBJ2-5, with 9 bases that match TRBD2. The CDR3 extends over 17 amino acids. Germline lookup yields CDR1 SGDLS and CDR2 YYNGEE. V was pared by 0 bases and J by 3 bases, with 9 bases of the junction left unmatched. This chain's CDR3 is CASSVGLLAGQKETQYF. The DNA of the CDR3 is TGTGCCAGCAGCGTAGGTCTCCTAGCGGGGCAGAAAGAGACCCAGTACTTC. Together with reference TRBV9 and TRBJ2-5, the CDR3 gives the full variable domain: DSGVTQTPKHLITATGQRVTLRCSPRSGDLSVYWYQQSLDQGLQFLIQYYNGEERAKGNILERFSAQQFPDLHSELNLSSLELGDSALYFCASSVGLLAGQKETQYFGPGTRLLVL.

The rearrangement joins TRBV10-3 to TRBJ1-5; D may be TRBD1 (6 bases). CDR3 length: 14 residues. Trimming took off 6 bases at V and 3 bases at J, with 12 bases between the two ends. The germline gives CDR1 ENHRY, CDR2 SYGVKD. CDR3 sequence: CAISSGQNNQPQHF. In DNA form, the CDR3 reads TGTGCCATCAGCTCCGGACAGAACAATCAGCCCCAGCATTTT.

The chain couples TRBV2 to TRBJ2-3; D not resolved. The CDR3 is made up of 14 amino acids. V gave up 3 bases and J gave up 2 bases, with 9 bases separating them. The germline gives CDR1 SNHLY, CDR2 FYNNEI. Written as DNA, the CDR3 is TGTGCCAGCAGTGACTACAGCTACACAGATACGCAGTATTTT. Protein sequence: CASSDYSYTDTQYF.

This clone was recorded only once. V usage is TRBV30 and J usage is TRBJ1-5, with D perhaps matching TRBD1 (5 bases). Germline V gene data show CDR1 as GTSNPN and CDR2 as SVGIG (reference sequence). V was clipped by 1 base and J by 2 bases, with 9 bases between them. CDR3 size: 14 residues. CDR3 region: CAWSGMTGNQPQHF. The CDR3 coding sequence is TGTGCCTGGAGTGGAATGACAGGCAATCAGCCCCAGCATTTT. The whole variable domain, remainder taken from reference TRBV30 and TRBJ1-5, is SQTIHQWPATLVQPVGSPLSLECTVEGTSNPNLYWYRQAAGRGLQLLFYSVGIGQISSEVPQNLSASRPQDRQFILSSKKLLLSDSGFYLCAWSGMTGNQPQHFGDGTRLSIL.

The CDR3: CASRHNDRFGVAMNTEAFF. The CDR3 nucleotides read TGTGCCAGCAGACACAACGACAGGTTTGGGGTTGCGATGAACACTGAAGCTTTCTTT. The rearrangement uses TRBV13 and TRBJ1-1, with D tentatively TRBD1 (6 bases). CDR3 size: 19 residues. Per the germline V gene, CDR1 is PRHDT and CDR2 is FYEKMQ (reference sequence). The germline V and J ends were trimmed by 6 bases and 0 bases, with 26 bases remaining between them.

The CDR3 DNA reads as TGCAGCGTTGAAGACAGGGGAAGGAACTATGGCTACACCTTC. This sequence encodes CSVEDRGRNYGYTF. V is TRBV29-1 and J is TRBJ1-2, with TRBD1 as a possible D gene (6 bases). This CDR3 comprises 14 residues. Trimming took off 0 bases at V and 2 bases at J, with 10 bases between the two ends. Germline V gene sequence: CDR1 SQVTM, CDR2 ANQGSEA.

This clone showed up just once. The genes are TRBV28 and TRBJ1-6; tentatively, D is TRBD1 (5 bases). CDR3 size: 15 residues. Germline CDR1 and CDR2: MDHEN and SYDVKM. Trimming took 8 bases from V and 4 from J, leaving 15 bases between them. The CDR3 region has the DNA TGTGCCAGCCGCCCTGGGGCCGGATATAATTCACCCCTCCACTTT. It specifies CASRPGAGYNSPLHF.

The chain is built from TRBV5-5 and TRBJ1-4; D is ambiguous. Germline loops: CDR1 SGHKS, CDR2 YYEKEE (reference sequence). The length of the CDR3 is 16 residues. V lost 4 bases to trimming and J lost 4 bases, with 17 bases between them. The CDR3 sequence is CASSPGGRAVNEKLFF. The CDR3 bases are TGTGCCAGCAGCCCTGGCGGGAGGGCTGTTAATGAAAAACTGTTTTTT. Supplemented by reference TRBV5-5 and TRBJ1-4, the full variable domain reads DAGVTQSPTHLIKTRGQQVTLRCSPISGHKSVSWYQQVLGQGPQFIFQYYEKEERGRGNFPDRFSARQFPNYSSELNVNALLLGDSALYLCASSPGGRAVNEKLFFGSGTQLSVL.

The chain combines TRBV7-2 with TRBJ2-7; 8 nucleotides agree with TRBD1. Germline CDR1 and CDR2: SGHTA and FQGNSA. This CDR3 comprises 14 residues. J was trimmed by 3 bases and V by 5 bases; bases with no gene match: 6. CDR3 loop: CASSLRTGNYEQYF. CDR3 nucleotides: TGTGCCAGCAGCCTAAGGACAGGGAACTACGAGCAGTACTTC.

V usage is TRBV4-1 and J usage is TRBJ1-3; 10 bases are a match to TRBD1. Germline CDR1 reads MGHRA; CDR2 reads YSYEKL. The CDR3 runs to 17 residues. V shed 1 base and J 3 bases; nucleotides not matched to a gene: 6. The CDR3 nucleotides read TGCGCCAGCAGCCAAGGGACAGGGGGGTATGATGGAAACACCATATATTTT. Its protein is CASSQGTGGYDGNTIYF.